A selection of T cell receptor beta chains follows, all from one sample in a study of T cells in Graves' hyperthyroidism and ophthalmopathy. MiXCR was run by TCRdb on the multiplex PCR reads, yielding one entry per CDR3 protein. This table has hundreds of thousands of distinct CDR3 sequences, about a sixth appearing once. The material sequenced was blood. The receptors were sampled from a woman between 18 and 30 years old with Graves' ophthalmopathy. Each CDR3 is given without its conserved first and last residue.

cdr3_aa: ASSPSGRLLEQY
j_call: TRBJ2-7
v_call: TRBV4-2

cdr3_aa: ASSLGQAHYEQY
j_call: TRBJ2-7
v_call: TRBV5-6

cdr3_aa: AWSPGTGLGNQPQH
j_call: TRBJ1-5
v_call: TRBV30

cdr3_aa: ASSAGGDNYGYT
j_call: TRBJ1-2
v_call: TRBV9

cdr3_aa: ASSQDGGAEQPQH
j_call: TRBJ1-5
v_call: TRBV4-1

cdr3_aa: ASSVTSGRAYDEQF
j_call: TRBJ2-1
v_call: TRBV9

cdr3_aa: ASRRGGQETQY
j_call: TRBJ2-5
v_call: TRBV11-2

cdr3_aa: ATSDAKMGWTNYGYT
j_call: TRBJ1-2
v_call: TRBV24-1

cdr3_aa: SARWGGGRALPGELF
j_call: TRBJ2-2
v_call: TRBV20-1

cdr3_aa: ASSQNRGGQPQH
j_call: TRBJ1-5
v_call: TRBV12-3/TRBV12-4

cdr3_aa: ASSLWVDSNSNQPQH
j_call: TRBJ1-5
v_call: TRBV28

cdr3_aa: ASSPPAGSKNSNQPQH
j_call: TRBJ1-5
v_call: TRBV19

cdr3_aa: SALPDRVFRNYGYT
j_call: TRBJ1-2
v_call: TRBV20-1

cdr3_aa: ASSPRGVNTEAF
j_call: TRBJ1-1
v_call: TRBV3-1

cdr3_aa: ASSQEGLAGRTDTQY
j_call: TRBJ2-3
v_call: TRBV4-3

cdr3_aa: ASSEYIVRTGESYGYT
j_call: TRBJ1-2
v_call: TRBV25-1

cdr3_aa: ASSDSTLFYEQY
j_call: TRBJ2-7
v_call: TRBV7-9

cdr3_aa: ASSAGGQGNEKLF
j_call: TRBJ1-4
v_call: TRBV3-1

cdr3_aa: ASRGGTSGSWGEETQY
j_call: TRBJ2-5
v_call: TRBV6-1

cdr3_aa: SALRDGPYNEQF
j_call: TRBJ2-1
v_call: TRBV20-1

cdr3_aa: ASSYAGHSNQPQH
j_call: TRBJ1-5
v_call: TRBV6-2/TRBV6-3

cdr3_aa: ASSPGLAGVDTGELF
j_call: TRBJ2-2
v_call: TRBV28

cdr3_aa: ASSSRQGSSYEQY
j_call: TRBJ2-7
v_call: TRBV28

cdr3_aa: ASSALDTGELF
j_call: TRBJ2-2
v_call: TRBV19

cdr3_aa: ASSQTSVAYTDTQY
j_call: TRBJ2-3
v_call: TRBV7-9

cdr3_aa: ASSPGQGGQPQH
j_call: TRBJ1-5
v_call: TRBV10-1

cdr3_aa: ASTPRGKETQY
j_call: TRBJ2-5
v_call: TRBV6-1

cdr3_aa: ASSLGPAPETQY
j_call: TRBJ2-5
v_call: TRBV7-2

cdr3_aa: ASSQDGAGRTYEQY
j_call: TRBJ2-7
v_call: TRBV3-1

cdr3_aa: ASSVRDARTGELF
j_call: TRBJ2-2
v_call: TRBV5-1

cdr3_aa: ASSSAGNTEAF
j_call: TRBJ1-1
v_call: TRBV18

cdr3_aa: ASSQDPGNEPQH
j_call: TRBJ1-5
v_call: TRBV3-1

cdr3_aa: AWRDAGPFYEQY
j_call: TRBJ2-7
v_call: TRBV30

cdr3_aa: ASSLGEPGHYEQY
j_call: TRBJ2-7
v_call: TRBV5-4

cdr3_aa: SATSGRGDTDTQY
j_call: TRBJ2-3
v_call: TRBV20-1

cdr3_aa: ASSRSGGAGNEQF
j_call: TRBJ2-1
v_call: TRBV3-1

cdr3_aa: SARAGTSGAGTQY
j_call: TRBJ2-5
v_call: TRBV20-1

cdr3_aa: ASSAFPSGRSSYNEQF
j_call: TRBJ2-1
v_call: TRBV6-2/TRBV6-3

cdr3_aa: ASSPSSGLNEKLF
j_call: TRBJ1-4
v_call: TRBV18

cdr3_aa: ASSLQYANYGYT
j_call: TRBJ1-2
v_call: TRBV5-5

cdr3_aa: AISGKAQNTEAF
j_call: TRBJ1-1
v_call: TRBV10-3

cdr3_aa: ASGLVGGGDTQY
j_call: TRBJ2-3
v_call: TRBV12-5

cdr3_aa: ASSPGFSAYEQY
j_call: TRBJ2-7
v_call: TRBV4-3

cdr3_aa: ASSESRERNNEQF
j_call: TRBJ2-1
v_call: TRBV2

cdr3_aa: ASGRSVLSRRGTEAF
j_call: TRBJ1-1
v_call: TRBV28

cdr3_aa: SARASGTGGLVAF
j_call: TRBJ1-1
v_call: TRBV20-1

cdr3_aa: ASSLPAGQPLTDTQY
j_call: TRBJ2-3
v_call: TRBV11-2

cdr3_aa: SARDQGARPGAYEQY
j_call: TRBJ2-7
v_call: TRBV20-1

cdr3_aa: ASSLDHSYEQY
j_call: TRBJ2-7
v_call: TRBV7-2

cdr3_aa: ASSFDRGHGYT
j_call: TRBJ1-2
v_call: TRBV12-3/TRBV12-4